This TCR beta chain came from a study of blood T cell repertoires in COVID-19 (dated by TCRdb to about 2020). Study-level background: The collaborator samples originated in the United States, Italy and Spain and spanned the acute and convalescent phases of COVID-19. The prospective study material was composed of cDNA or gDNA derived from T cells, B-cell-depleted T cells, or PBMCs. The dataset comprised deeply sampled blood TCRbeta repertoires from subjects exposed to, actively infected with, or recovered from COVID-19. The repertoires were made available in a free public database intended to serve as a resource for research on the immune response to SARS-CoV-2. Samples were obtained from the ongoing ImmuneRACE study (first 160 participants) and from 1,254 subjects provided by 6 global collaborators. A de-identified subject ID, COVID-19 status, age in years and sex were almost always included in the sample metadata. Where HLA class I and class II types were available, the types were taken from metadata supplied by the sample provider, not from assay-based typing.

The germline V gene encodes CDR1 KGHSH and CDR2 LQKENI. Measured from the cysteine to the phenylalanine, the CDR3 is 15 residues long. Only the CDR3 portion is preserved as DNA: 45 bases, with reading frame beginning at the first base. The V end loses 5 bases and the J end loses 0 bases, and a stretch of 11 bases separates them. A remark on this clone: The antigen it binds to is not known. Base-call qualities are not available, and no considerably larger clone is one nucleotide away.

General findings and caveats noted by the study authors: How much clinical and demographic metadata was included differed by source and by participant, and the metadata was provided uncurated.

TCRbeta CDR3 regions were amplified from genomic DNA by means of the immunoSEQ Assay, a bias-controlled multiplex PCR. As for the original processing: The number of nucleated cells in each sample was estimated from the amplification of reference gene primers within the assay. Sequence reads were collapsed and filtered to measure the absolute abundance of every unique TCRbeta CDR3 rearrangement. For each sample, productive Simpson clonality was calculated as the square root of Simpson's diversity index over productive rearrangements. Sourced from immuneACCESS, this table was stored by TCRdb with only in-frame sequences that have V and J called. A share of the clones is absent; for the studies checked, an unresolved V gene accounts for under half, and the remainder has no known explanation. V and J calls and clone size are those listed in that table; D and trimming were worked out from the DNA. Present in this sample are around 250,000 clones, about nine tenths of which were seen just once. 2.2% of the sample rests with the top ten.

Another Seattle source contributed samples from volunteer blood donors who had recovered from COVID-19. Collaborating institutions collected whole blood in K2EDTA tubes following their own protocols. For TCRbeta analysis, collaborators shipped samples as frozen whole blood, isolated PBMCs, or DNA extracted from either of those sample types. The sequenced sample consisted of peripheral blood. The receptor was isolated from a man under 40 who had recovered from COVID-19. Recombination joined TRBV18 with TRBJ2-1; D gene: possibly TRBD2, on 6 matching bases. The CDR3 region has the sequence CASSSQEGSYNEQFF. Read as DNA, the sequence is TGTGCCAGCTCATCACAGGAGGGCTCCTACAATGAGCAGTTCTTC.